A single sample is the source of the 28 T cell receptor beta chains below, sequenced in a study of blood T cells in healthy people across ages (dated by TCRdb to the mid-2010s). The method behind the library was 5' RACE. For sequencing, an Illumina HiSeq 2500 was employed. A second PCR of about 6 to 11 cycles was run with a J-beta primer mix and a sample-barcoded 5' primer. Starting from the raw public reads, TCRdb applied fastp trimming at Q25, assembled clones with MiXCR and retained in-frame beta chains. All rows with the same CDR3 protein become a single entry with the most common DNA and genes. Across this sample there are about 810,000 distinct CDR3 sequences, with under 40% seen only once. The ten largest clones capture around 13% of the sample. The sample taken for sequencing was blood. These receptors were collected from a man aged 18-30 years in good health.

This clonotype turned up a few times. The rearrangement joins TRBV12-3 or TRBV12-4 to TRBJ1-5; D gene unclear. V lost 6 bases and J lost 4, with 10 bases in between. CDR3 size: 13 residues. As DNA, the CDR3 is TGTGCCAGCAGCTCGGACCAAAATCAGCCCCAGCATTTT. Translation: CASSSDQNQPQHF.

Only a few counts were recorded for this clonotype. The chain recombines TRBV20-1 with TRBJ2-5; the D call may be TRBD1 or TRBD2 (6 bases each). The CDR3 covers 14 residues. From germline, CDR1 is DFQATT and CDR2 SNEGSKA (reference sequence). Trimming took off 0 bases at V and 5 bases at J, with 13 bases between the two ends. Written as DNA, the CDR3 is TGCAGTGCTAGAGATGGTGGAGGGGGGGAGACCCAGTACTTC. This gives the protein CSARDGGGGETQYF.

This clonotype was detected only a few times. The V call is TRBV2, the J call TRBJ1-2; D gene uncertain. CDR3 length: 17 amino acids. Looked up from germline, CDR1 is SNHLY and CDR2 is FYNNEI. V lost 0 bases and J 1 base, leaving 15 bases between the germline ends. The DNA of the CDR3 is TGTGCCAGCAGTGAAGCTGGAGAGGCAGACTTTAACTATGGCTACACCTTC. It encodes CASSEAGEADFNYGYTF.

This clonotype came up many times. This chain links TRBV25-1 with TRBJ2-5; D uncertain. Looked up from germline, CDR1 is MGHDK and CDR2 is SYGVNS. V lost 3 bases and J 2 bases, leaving 4 bases between the germline ends. CDR3 length: 12 residues. CDR3 nucleotides: TGTGCCAGCAGTGATCCACAAGAGACCCAGTACTTC. This gives the protein CASSDPQETQYF.

This clonotype was recorded at least ten times. J is TRBJ1-2 and V is TRBV12-3 or TRBV12-4; unclear D gene. This CDR3 contains 13 residues. Trimming removed 6 bases at V and 1 base at J, with 9 bases between. DNA for the CDR3: TGTGCCAGCAGCCGGGGTCTTAACTATGGCTACACCTTC. It is translated as CASSRGLNYGYTF.

This clonotype was counted only a few times. The rearrangement uses TRBV20-1 and TRBJ2-1, with D hard to call. This CDR3 is 20 amino acids long. V was clipped by 2 bases and J by 0 bases, with 26 bases between them. Per germline, CDR1 DFQATT and CDR2 SNEGSKA (reference sequence). CDR3 region: CSARSEFRVEGYSSYNEQFF. In DNA, the CDR3 is TGCAGTGCTAGATCAGAATTCAGAGTGGAAGGCTATAGCTCCTACAATGAGCAGTTCTTC.

This clonotype has just a few counts. J is TRBJ1-5 and V is TRBV10-3; D is perhaps TRBD1 (5 bases). V was cut by 1 base and J by 2 bases, with 9 bases left in between. From germline, CDR1 is ENHRY and CDR2 SYGVKD. The CDR3 length is 15 residues. This CDR3 reads CAISELGTGNQPQHF. Written as DNA, the CDR3 is TGTGCCATCAGTGAGTTGGGGACTGGCAATCAGCCCCAGCATTTT.

The rearrangement uses TRBV29-1 and TRBJ2-2; TRBD1 matches at 7 bases. V dropped 0 bases and J dropped 4; count of bases not matched to a gene: 8. The CDR3 contains 16 residues. Germline CDR1 reads SQVTM; CDR2 reads ANQGSEA. CDR3: CSVEDPRTGLTGELFF. The CDR3 bases are TGCAGCGTTGAAGATCCCAGGACAGGACTCACCGGGGAGCTGTTTTTT.

Remarks on this clonotype: A much more abundant neighbour one base away suggests this may be a read error. The chain is built from TRBV7-2 and TRBJ2-3; the match to TRBD2 covers 13 bases. Germline-derived CDR1 and CDR2 are SGHTA and FQGNSA. V was clipped by 3 bases and J by 1 base; unmatched bases: 1. The CDR3 runs to 16 residues. The CDR3 DNA sequence: TGTGCCAGCAGCTTCGGACTAGCGGGGGGCACAGATACGCAGTATTTT. Amino acids: CASSFGLAGGTDTQYF.

In this sample, this clonotype turned up a few times. The gene calls are TRBV5-4 and TRBJ2-5, with D tentatively TRBD1 (7 bases). Germline V gene lookup returns CDR1 SGHNT and CDR2 YYREEE (reference sequence). V dropped 0 bases and J dropped 4 bases, with 10 bases sitting between them. The CDR3 loop spans 14 amino acids. The CDR3 sequence is CASSLAGGSETQYF. The CDR3, as DNA: TGTGCCAGCAGCTTGGCAGGGGGGTCAGAGACCCAGTACTTC.

The V gene is TRBV15, the J gene TRBJ1-2, with D possibly being TRBD1 (5 bases). The CDR3 sequence is 17 residues long. Trimming pared 1 base from V and 8 bases from J, leaving 23 bases between. Germline CDR1 reads LNHNV; CDR2 reads YYDKDF (reference sequence). For the CDR3, the DNA is TGTGCCACCAGCAGAGTTACGGGACGGGGTGCTACGTGGGGCTACACCTTC. This codes for CATSRVTGRGATWGYTF.

The V and J genes are TRBV5-1 and TRBJ2-3, with D unclear. V lost 7 bases and J lost 2, with 17 bases in between. From germline, CDR1 is SGHRS and CDR2 YFSETQ. This CDR3 is 15 amino acids long. The CDR3 sequence: CASSPATLTTDTQYF. CDR3 bases: TGCGCCAGCTCCCCGGCGACCTTGACCACAGATACGCAGTATTTT. Variable domain in full (rest from reference TRBV5-1 and TRBJ2-3): KAGVTQTPRYLIKTRGQQVTLSCSPISGHRSVSWYQQTPGQGLQFLFEYFSETQRNKGNFPGRFSGRQFSNSRSEMNVSTLELGDSALYLCASSPATLTTDTQYFGPGTRLTVL.

Worth noting for this clonotype: Germline and junction disagree at one end, which may indicate a read error. The chain is built from TRBV7-2 and TRBJ2-3; D remains unclear. CDR1 is SGHTA, CDR2 FQGNSA, per germline. CDR3 length: 14 residues. CDR3 bases: TGTGCCAGCAGCTCCAGTAGGTTTGACGATACACAGTATTTT. This sequence encodes CASSSSRFDDTQYF.

Many counts were recorded for this clonotype. The chain links TRBV5-1 to TRBJ2-1; D is ambiguous. The germline V and J ends were trimmed by 4 bases and 7 bases, with 12 bases remaining between them. Germline lookup yields CDR1 SGHRS and CDR2 YFSETQ. This CDR3 region has 13 residues. The CDR3 bases are TGCGCCAGCAGCGCCTATTATAGAAATGAGCAGTTCTTC. Amino acids: CASSAYYRNEQFF.

The chain recombines TRBV7-2 with TRBJ2-7; 15 positions agree with TRBD2. The CDR3 length is 19 residues. The germline gives CDR1 SGHTA, CDR2 FQGNSA. V dropped 1 base and J dropped 0; count of bases not matched to a gene: 7. This CDR3 reads CASSLVPGTSGRYSYEQYF. The CDR3 bases are TGTGCCAGCAGCTTAGTTCCCGGGACTAGCGGGAGGTACTCCTACGAGCAGTACTTC.

The chain carries TRBV20-1 and TRBJ2-1, with 10 bases fitting TRBD1. The length of the CDR3 is 15 residues. The ends lost 0 bases at V and 6 bases at J; junction bases unmatched: 5. Germline values: CDR1 DFQATT, CDR2 SNEGSKA (reference sequence). CDR3 nucleotide sequence: TGCAGTGCTAGAGACGGGGACAGGGGAGGCAATGAGCAGTTCTTC. This codes for CSARDGDRGGNEQFF.

This chain joins TRBV6-2 or TRBV6-3 and TRBJ2-1; 11 bases align to TRBD2. With V trimmed by 9 bases and J by 10 bases, 8 bases remained unmatched. The CDR3 has 13 amino acids. Germline CDR1 and CDR2: MNHEY and SVGEGT. This CDR3 is CASTRLAGNEQFF. In nucleotides, the CDR3 is TGTGCCAGTACTCGACTAGCGGGGAACGAGCAGTTCTTC.

The V and J genes are TRBV12-3 or TRBV12-4 and TRBJ1-2, with D perhaps matching TRBD1 (6 bases). This CDR3 is 18 amino acids long. Trimming removed 5 bases at V and 6 bases at J, with 28 bases between. The CDR3 sequence: CASSLAGTRLYGGDGYTF. The CDR3 DNA reads as TGTGCCAGCAGTCTCGCCGGGACAAGACTTTATGGGGGGGATGGCTACACCTTC.

In its sample, this clonotype was seen many times. V and J are TRBV3-1 and TRBJ2-1; 12 bases agree with TRBD2. The CDR3 totals 15 residues. The germline gives CDR1 LGHDT, CDR2 YNNKEL (reference sequence). Trimming removed 6 bases from V and 2 bases from J; junction bases left unmatched: 2. In DNA, the CDR3 is TGTGCCAGCAGAGGACTAGCGGGGACCTACAATGAGCAGTTCTTC. The encoded protein is CASRGLAGTYNEQFF.

This chain connects TRBV7-2 to TRBJ2-4; 11 bases align to TRBD2. Trimming at V came to 3 bases and at J to 13 bases, leaving 11 bases not matched to a gene. The CDR3 totals 15 residues. Germline values: CDR1 SGHTA, CDR2 FQGNSA. The CDR3 coding sequence is TGTGCCAGCAGCTTTTTAGCGGGGGGGCATAATGAGCAGTACTTC. It encodes CASSFLAGGHNEQYF.

Notes on this clonotype: A much larger clone lies a single base off, so this may be a read error. The chain links TRBV5-1 to TRBJ2-7; 8 bases are shared with TRBD2. V lost 4 bases and J lost 7; bases outside the gene matches: 7. CDR3 length equals 13 residues. Germline loops: CDR1 SGHRS, CDR2 YFSETQ. The CDR3 sequence is CASSTGGENEQYF. Written as DNA, the CDR3 is TGCGCCAGCAGCACCGGGGGGGAAAATGAGCAGTACTTC.

The J gene is TRBJ2-1, the V gene TRBV11-3; TRBD1 might be the D (7 bases). Germline CDR1 SGHNT, CDR2 YENEEA. This CDR3 spans 15 amino acids. V was pared by 6 bases and J by 9 bases, with 21 bases between. CDR3 in amino acids: CASSYLGGGDSEQFF. The CDR3 nucleotides are TGTGCCAGCAGTTATTTGGGTGGAGGGGACAGTGAGCAGTTCTTC.

This clonotype was seen ten or more times. This chain joins TRBV12-3 or TRBV12-4 and TRBJ2-3, with 10 bases fitting TRBD2. The CDR3 totals 15 residues. V was clipped by 6 bases and J by 1 base; unmatched bases: 4. CDR3 coding DNA: TGTGCCAGCAGGACCGGGACTAGCGGCACAGATACGCAGTATTTT. Protein: CASRTGTSGTDTQYF.

The chain uses TRBV5-1 and TRBJ2-7, with D tentatively TRBD1 or TRBD2 (5 bases each). The ends were cut back, 3 bases at V and 2 bases at J, with 9 bases in the middle. Germline CDR1 is SGHRS and CDR2 is YFSETQ. CDR3 length: 13 residues. The CDR3 is CASSWDGTYEQYF. CDR3 in DNA: TGCGCCAGCAGCTGGGACGGCACCTACGAGCAGTACTTC.

The rearrangement links TRBV29-1 to TRBJ2-3; a weak D match, TRBD1 (5 bases). CDR1 SQVTM and CDR2 ANQGSEA come from the germline V gene. This CDR3 is 14 amino acids long. With 6 bases removed from V and 3 bases from J, the gap between germline ends came to 16 bases. CDR3 loop: CSVTGRARTDTQYF. Written as DNA, the CDR3 is TGCAGCGTCACAGGAAGGGCCCGGACAGATACGCAGTATTTT.

The rearrangement joins TRBV15 to TRBJ2-3, with 8 bases that match TRBD1. Germline V gene sequence: CDR1 LNHNV, CDR2 YYDKDF (reference sequence). The J segment lost 0 bases and the V segment lost 1 base, leaving 3 bases of the junction unmatched. The CDR3 spans 16 residues. The CDR3 DNA is TGTGCCACCAGCAGAGCACGGGACAGGAGCACAGATACGCAGTATTTT. It codes for CATSRARDRSTDTQYF.

The chain uses TRBV20-1 and TRBJ1-4; D unresolved. Germline CDR1 reads DFQATT; CDR2 reads SNEGSKA (reference sequence). CDR3 length equals 18 residues. With 5 bases removed from V and 8 bases from J, the gap between germline ends came to 30 bases. In nucleotides, the CDR3 is TGCAGTGCTCATCACCTCGGCGGCAGGTTTGGTCCCAGCGAAAAACTGTTTTTT. It specifies CSAHHLGGRFGPSEKLFF.

With regard to this clonotype: A clone one base away is much larger, so this may be a read error. This sequence joins TRBV6-2 or TRBV6-3 and TRBJ2-6; TRBD2 is a possible D gene (5 bases). CDR3 length: 11 amino acids. Looked up from germline, CDR1 is MNHEY and CDR2 is SVGEGT. The CDR3 DNA reads TGTGCCAGCTCCGGGGTCAACGTCCTGACTTTC. The encoded protein is CASSGVNVLTF.